The clone carrying this T cell receptor (beta chain) has only a few counts. Its specificity is not known. The sample originates from a study of cytomegalovirus exposure and HLA in healthy donors. Study results and limitations: A later analysis linked about 17,000 TCR beta sequences to HLA alleles at 0.05 false discovery rate. What TCR beta sequences reportedly achieved was accurate prediction of HLA-A and HLA-B alleles in most subjects.

Trimming removed 4 bases at V and 4 bases at J, with 14 bases between. The CDR3 has 14 residues. The PCR used 60 Vbeta and 13 Jbeta primers. The method was immunoSEQ multiplex PCR; TCRdb's version includes in-frame clones alone and lacks a portion of them. The sample records 120,000 to 150,000 clones, around three quarters being singletons. The sequenced material came from PBMCs. The J gene is TRBJ1-1, the V gene TRBV5-3; the D is unclear. TRBV5-3 is reported as an ORF; its role is uncertain. The sequence was collected from a man between 40 and 49 years old in good health and CMV-seropositive. CDR3 sequence (DNA): TGTGCCAGAAGCGCACAGATTTTAGGCACTGAAGCTTTCTTT. Protein sequence: CARSAQILGTEAFF.